This TCR beta chain was captured by sequencing in a study of cytomegalovirus exposure and HLA in healthy donors. Study observations and caveats: In a later analysis, HLA-associated beta chains showed higher expansion and lower generation probabilities than comparable chains.

PCR primers comprised 60 Vbeta and 13 Jbeta primers. The repertoire was sequenced with immunoSEQ multiplex PCR; TCRdb's copy has only in-frame clones and lacks some. The data hold under 150,000 clones, with approximately 67% observed a single time. This CDR3 has 10 amino acids. Germline V gene data show CDR1 as SQVTM and CDR2 as ANQGSEA. V gave up 4 bases and J gave up 7 bases, with 6 bases separating them. In regard to this clone: Its matching antigen is unknown.

The sequencing sample was made of PBMCs. The V call is TRBV29-1, the J call TRBJ2-3; D is unresolved. The clonotype was recovered from a man aged 18-30 years in good health and CMV-seropositive. The CDR3 region has the DNA TGCAGCGTTGTGCTACATACGCAGTATTTT. Translated, it gives CSVVLHTQYF.